This entry concerns a single T cell receptor (beta chain). The data stem from a study of blood T cell repertoires in COVID-19. In the study overall: Material from acute and convalescent COVID-19 was sourced from the United States, Italy and Spain. In each case, the material was cDNA or gDNA derived from T cells, B-cell-depleted T cells, or PBMCs.

V gave up 0 bases and J gave up 12 bases, with 12 bases separating them. This CDR3 contains 13 residues. Germline CDR1 SGDLS, CDR2 YYNGEE. Authors' data handling: Amplification of reference gene primers provided the estimated nucleated cell counts. TCRdb's table, derived via immunoSEQ multiplex PCR, lists solely in-frame clones and lacks some. V and J calls and clone size come straight from that table; D and trimming were deduced from the DNA. The table has hundreds of thousands of clones, approximately 90% seen once. The clonotype was recovered from a woman in her late teens or twenties with acute or convalescent COVID-19. The V and J genes are TRBV9 and TRBJ1-4; D gene ambiguous. The sequenced sample was peripheral blood. CDR3 sequence: CASSVGAAPELFF. CDR3 nucleotide sequence: TGTGCCAGCAGCGTAGGGGCTGCCCCTGAACTGTTTTTT.